This paragraph covers one TCR beta chain sequence. The PCR was carried out with 60 Vbeta primers and 13 Jbeta primers. Clones were sequenced by immunoSEQ multiplex PCR, and TCRdb holds only the in-frame ones, with some missing. The sample includes some 130,000 clones, roughly 82% of them seen just once. The data were obtained in a study of cytomegalovirus exposure and HLA in healthy donors. Across the study: Of all 360 or so donors who were genotyped, roughly 81% belonged to the Caucasian-associated ancestry cluster.

This CDR3 spans 15 amino acids. CDR1 is SGDLS and CDR2 is YYNGEE in the germline V gene. Trimming stripped 0 bases from V and 7 bases from J, with 13 bases between. This clonotype was obtained from a male donor in good health and CMV-seropositive. V usage is TRBV9 and J usage is TRBJ2-2; D is possibly TRBD2 (5 bases). Material: PBMCs. CDR3 residues: CASSVGGPGSGELFF. Written as DNA, the CDR3 is TGTGCCAGCAGCGTAGGAGGGCCCGGTAGCGGGGAGCTGTTTTTT. The whole variable domain, filled in from reference TRBV9 and TRBJ2-2, reads DSGVTQTPKHLITATGQRVTLRCSPRSGDLSVYWYQQSLDQGLQFLIQYYNGEERAKGNILERFSAQQFPDLHSELNLSSLELGDSALYFCASSVGGPGSGELFFGEGSRLTVL.